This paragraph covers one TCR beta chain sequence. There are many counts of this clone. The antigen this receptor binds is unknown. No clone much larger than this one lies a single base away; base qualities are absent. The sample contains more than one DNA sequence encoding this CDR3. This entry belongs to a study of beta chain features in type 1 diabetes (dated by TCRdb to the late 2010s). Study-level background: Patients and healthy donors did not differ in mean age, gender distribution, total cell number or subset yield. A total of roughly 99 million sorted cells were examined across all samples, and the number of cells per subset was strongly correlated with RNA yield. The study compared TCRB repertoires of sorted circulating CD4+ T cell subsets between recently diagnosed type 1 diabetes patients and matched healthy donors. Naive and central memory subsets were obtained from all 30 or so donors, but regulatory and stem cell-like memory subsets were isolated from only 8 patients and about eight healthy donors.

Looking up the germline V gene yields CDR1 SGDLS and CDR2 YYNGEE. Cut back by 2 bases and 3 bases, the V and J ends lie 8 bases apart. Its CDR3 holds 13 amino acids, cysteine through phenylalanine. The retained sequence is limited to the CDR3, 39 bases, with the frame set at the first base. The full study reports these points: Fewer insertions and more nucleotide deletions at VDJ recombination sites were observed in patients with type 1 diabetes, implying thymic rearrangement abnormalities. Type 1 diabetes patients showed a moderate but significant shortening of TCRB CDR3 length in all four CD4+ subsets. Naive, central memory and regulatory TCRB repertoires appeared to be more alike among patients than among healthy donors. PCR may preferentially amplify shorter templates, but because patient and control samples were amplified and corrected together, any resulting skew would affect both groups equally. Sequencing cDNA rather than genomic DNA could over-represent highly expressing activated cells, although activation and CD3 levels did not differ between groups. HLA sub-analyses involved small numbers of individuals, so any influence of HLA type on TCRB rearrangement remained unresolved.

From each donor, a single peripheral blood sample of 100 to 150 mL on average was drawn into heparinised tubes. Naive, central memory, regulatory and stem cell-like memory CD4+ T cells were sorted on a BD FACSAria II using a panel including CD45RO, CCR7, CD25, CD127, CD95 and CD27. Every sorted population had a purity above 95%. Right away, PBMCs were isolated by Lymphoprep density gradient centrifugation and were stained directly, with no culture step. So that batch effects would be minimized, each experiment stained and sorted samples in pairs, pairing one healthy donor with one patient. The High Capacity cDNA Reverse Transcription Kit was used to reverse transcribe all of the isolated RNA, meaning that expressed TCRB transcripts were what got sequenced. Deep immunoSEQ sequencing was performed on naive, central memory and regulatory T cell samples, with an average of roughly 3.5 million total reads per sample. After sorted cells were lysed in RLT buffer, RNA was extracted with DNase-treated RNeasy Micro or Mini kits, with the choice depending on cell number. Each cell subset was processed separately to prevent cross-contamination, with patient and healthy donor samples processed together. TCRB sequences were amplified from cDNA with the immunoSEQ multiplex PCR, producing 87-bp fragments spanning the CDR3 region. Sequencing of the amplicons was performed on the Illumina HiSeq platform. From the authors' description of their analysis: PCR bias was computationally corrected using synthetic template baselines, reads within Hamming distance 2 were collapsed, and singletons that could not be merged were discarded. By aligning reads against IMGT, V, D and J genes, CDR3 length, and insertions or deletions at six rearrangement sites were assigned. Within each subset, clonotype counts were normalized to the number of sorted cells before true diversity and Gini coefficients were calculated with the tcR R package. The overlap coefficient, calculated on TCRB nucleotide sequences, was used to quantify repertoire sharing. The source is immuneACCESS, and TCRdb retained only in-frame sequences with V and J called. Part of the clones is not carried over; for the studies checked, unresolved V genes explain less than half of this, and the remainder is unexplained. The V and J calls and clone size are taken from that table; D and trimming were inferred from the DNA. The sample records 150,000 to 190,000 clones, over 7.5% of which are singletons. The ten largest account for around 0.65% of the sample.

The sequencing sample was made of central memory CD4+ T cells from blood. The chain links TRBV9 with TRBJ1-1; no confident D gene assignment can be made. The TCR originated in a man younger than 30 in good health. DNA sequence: TGTGCCAGCAGCGTCCTCGGGGACACTGAAGCTTTCTTT. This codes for CASSVLGDTEAFF.